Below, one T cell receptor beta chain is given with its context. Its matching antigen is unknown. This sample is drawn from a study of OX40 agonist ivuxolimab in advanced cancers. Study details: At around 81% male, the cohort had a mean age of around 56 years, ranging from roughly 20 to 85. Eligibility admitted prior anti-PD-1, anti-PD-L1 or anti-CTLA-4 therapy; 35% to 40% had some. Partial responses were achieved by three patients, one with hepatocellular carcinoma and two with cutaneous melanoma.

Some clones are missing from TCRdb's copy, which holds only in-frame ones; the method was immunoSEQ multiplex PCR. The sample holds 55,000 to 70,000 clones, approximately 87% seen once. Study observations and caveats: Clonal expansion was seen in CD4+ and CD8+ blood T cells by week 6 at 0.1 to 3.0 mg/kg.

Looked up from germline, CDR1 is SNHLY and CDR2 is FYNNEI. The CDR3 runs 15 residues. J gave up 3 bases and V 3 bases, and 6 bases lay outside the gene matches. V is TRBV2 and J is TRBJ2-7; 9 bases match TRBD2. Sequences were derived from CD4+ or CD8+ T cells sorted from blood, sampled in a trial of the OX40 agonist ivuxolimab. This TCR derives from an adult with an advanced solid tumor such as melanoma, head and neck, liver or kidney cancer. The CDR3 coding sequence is TGTGCCAGCAGTGACGCGGTAGCGGGGGACTACGAGCAGTACTTC. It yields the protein CASSDAVAGDYEQYF.